Below are 21 T cell receptor beta chains sequenced from a single sample in a study of T-cell memory formation after mild COVID-19. In TCRdb, the 5' RACE reads were re-called with MiXCR into one record per CDR3 protein. This table has roughly 450,000 distinct CDR3 sequences, more than 15% appearing once. The sequencing input was PBMCs or a T cell subset sorted from them (not recorded which). The receptor source for this set is a man aged 18 to 30 who had mild COVID-19 (a few samples of this study predate the infection). Cell type and time point are not known.

This chain connects TRBV6-6 to TRBJ1-1, with 8 nucleotides matching TRBD1. With 5 bases clipped from V and 4 bases from J, the junction kept 9 bases outside the gene matches. Looked up from germline, CDR1 is MNHNY and CDR2 is SVGAGI (reference sequence). The CDR3 sequence is 15 residues long. In nucleotides, the CDR3 is TGTGCCAGCAGTCAGATAGACAGGGGAGGCACTGAAGCTTTCTTT. Its translation is CASSQIDRGGTEAFF.

In this sample, this clonotype turned up a few times. This chain links TRBV10-3 with TRBJ1-2; TRBD1 aligns across 7 bases. V shed 5 bases, J shed 8 bases, and the junction held 11 bases outside the gene matches. The CDR3 runs to 14 residues. CDR1 is ENHRY, CDR2 SYGVKD, per germline. CDR3 residues: CAISLRQGGKGYTF. CDR3 nucleotides: TGTGCCATCAGTCTACGACAGGGAGGGAAAGGCTACACCTTC.

The chain combines TRBV6-6 with TRBJ2-4, with 9 bases aligning to TRBD2. The germline V gene has CDR1 MNHNY and CDR2 SVGAGI (reference sequence). This CDR3 has 17 residues. The J segment lost 5 bases and the V segment lost 6 bases, leaving 14 bases of the junction unmatched. CDR3 sequence: CASRGIGLAWGQNIQYF. The CDR3 DNA sequence: TGTGCCAGCAGAGGGATAGGACTAGCGTGGGGTCAAAACATTCAGTACTTC.

This clonotype was counted a few times. The chain combines TRBV7-2 with TRBJ1-2, with TRBD1 as a possible D gene (5 bases). V gave up 0 bases and J gave up 8 bases, with 10 bases separating them. The CDR3 runs 13 residues. Per the germline V gene, CDR1 is SGHTA and CDR2 is FQGNSA. The CDR3, as DNA: TGTGCCAGCAGCTTAGCGCCGGAGGGGGGCTACACCTTC. Its translation is CASSLAPEGGYTF.

This clonotype was observed a handful of times. The rearrangement links TRBV7-8 to TRBJ2-7, with 10 bases aligning to TRBD1. The germline V gene encodes CDR1 SGHVS and CDR2 FQNEAQ. The CDR3 loop spans 15 amino acids. The V and J ends lost 4 bases and 4 bases, in that order; junction bases with no gene match: 7. The CDR3 is CASSYRDRGWYEQYF. The CDR3 coding sequence is TGTGCCAGCAGCTACCGGGACAGGGGTTGGTACGAGCAGTACTTC.

This clonotype came up many times. V usage is TRBV18 and J usage is TRBJ2-5; 8 bases agree with TRBD1. Germline V gene sequence: CDR1 KGHSH, CDR2 LQKENI. CDR3 length: 15 amino acids. V was pared by 2 bases and J by 1 base, with 3 bases of the junction left unmatched. The CDR3 DNA reads as TGTGCCAGCTCACCATCGGACAGGGCCCAAGAGACCCAGTACTTC. It is translated as CASSPSDRAQETQYF.

This clonotype has ten or more counts. The rearrangement links TRBV7-9 to TRBJ1-1; a possible D gene is TRBD1 (6 bases). The CDR3 has 14 residues. Trimming took 5 bases from V and 7 from J, leaving 17 bases between them. The germline gives CDR1 SEHNR, CDR2 FQNEAQ (reference sequence). CDR3 region: CASSLDRTFGEAFF. The CDR3 DNA is TGTGCCAGCAGCCTCGACAGGACTTTTGGTGAAGCTTTCTTT.

This clonotype was counted a few times. The chain joins TRBV12-3 or TRBV12-4 to TRBJ2-7; D possibly corresponds to TRBD1 (6 bases). With 5 bases removed from V and 5 bases from J, the gap between germline ends came to 13 bases. The CDR3 spans 13 residues. The CDR3 bases are TGTGCCAGCAGTCTCCGACAGGACAACGAGCAGTACTTC. This encodes CASSLRQDNEQYF.

This rearrangement joins TRBV2 to TRBJ1-1; no clear D. This CDR3 comprises 11 residues. Trimming took off 9 bases at V and 5 bases at J, with 10 bases between the two ends. Germline V gene lookup returns CDR1 SNHLY and CDR2 FYNNEI. The CDR3 sequence: CASNPWTEAFF. DNA of the CDR3: TGTGCCAGTAATCCCTGGACTGAAGCTTTCTTT.

At least ten counts were recorded for this clonotype. The chain recombines TRBV30 with TRBJ1-1; tentative D call: TRBD1 (6 bases). V shed 0 bases and J shed 10 bases, with 9 bases lying between them. Germline CDR1 GTSNPN, CDR2 SVGIG (reference sequence). The CDR3 is 11 residues long. CDR3 sequence (DNA): TGTGCCTGGAGTGTACAGGGAATAGCTTTCTTT. Translating gives CAWSVQGIAFF.

The sample holds a few counts of this clonotype. The chain joins TRBV7-9 to TRBJ2-5, with D possibly matching TRBD2 (5 bases). With 5 bases removed from V and 0 bases from J, the gap between germline ends came to 16 bases. Looked up from germline, CDR1 is SEHNR and CDR2 is FQNEAQ (reference sequence). This CDR3 is 16 amino acids long. CDR3 nucleotides: TGTGCCAGCAGCCCCCCGCGGGTGGTTAACCAAGAGACCCAGTACTTC. Its protein is CASSPPRVVNQETQYF. The full variable domain, its missing parts supplied by reference TRBV7-9 and TRBJ2-5, is DTGVSQNPRHKITKRGQNVTFRCDPISEHNRLYWYRQTLGQGPEFLTYFQNEAQLEKSRLLSDRFSAERPKGSFSTLEIQRTEQGDSAMYLCASSPPRVVNQETQYFGPGTRLLVL.

V usage is TRBV7-2 and J usage is TRBJ1-1; 8 positions agree with TRBD1. The V gene's germline CDR1 is SGHTA and CDR2 FQGNSA. This CDR3 has 15 amino acids. V shed 5 bases, J shed 7 bases, and the junction held 12 bases outside the gene matches. CDR3 region: CASSLQGGTGLEAFF. In DNA form, the CDR3 reads TGTGCCAGCAGCCTCCAAGGCGGGACAGGCCTTGAAGCTTTCTTT.

This clonotype was counted between two and nine times. This chain links TRBV12-3 or TRBV12-4 with TRBJ2-2, with 8 nucleotides matching TRBD2. Germline trimming cut 6 bases from V and 0 bases from J; bases unmatched to any gene: 3. The CDR3 covers 15 residues. The CDR3 DNA is TGTGCCAGCAGCCCGGGACTAGCGAACACCGGGGAGCTGTTTTTT. Translating gives CASSPGLANTGELFF.

The rearrangement uses TRBV7-8 and TRBJ2-7; possible D gene TRBD2, 6 bases. Looked up from germline, CDR1 is SGHVS and CDR2 is FQNEAQ. The CDR3 has 14 amino acids. V lost 5 bases to trimming and J lost 7 bases, with 18 bases between them. CDR3 nucleotides: TGTGCCAGCAGCCGGAGTGGAGGGTCATGGGAGCAGTACGTC. Its protein product is CASSRSGGSWEQYV.

This clonotype was recorded a few times. The chain recombines TRBV6-1 with TRBJ2-7, with a tentative D call TRBD1 (6 bases). The germline CDR1 and CDR2 sequences are MNHNS and SASEGT. The CDR3 totals 14 residues. V was pared by 5 bases and J by 4 bases, with 15 bases between. The CDR3 DNA is TGTGCCAGCAGTCGGGACACCATGTTATACGAGCAGTACTTC. The encoded protein is CASSRDTMLYEQYF.

The chain carries TRBV5-6 and TRBJ2-1; D remains unclear. The CDR3 length is 15 residues. V was cut by 2 bases and J by 3 bases, with 12 bases left in between. Germline V gene data show CDR1 as SGHDT and CDR2 as YYEEEE. The CDR3 is CASSFGPELYNEQFF. CDR3 nucleotides: TGTGCCAGCAGCTTTGGTCCTGAGCTCTACAATGAGCAGTTCTTC.

V gene TRBV5-4 combines with J gene TRBJ2-3; 8 nucleotides match TRBD2. V lost 2 bases, J lost 0 bases, and 5 bases stayed unmatched. From germline, CDR1 is SGHNT and CDR2 YYREEE (reference sequence). The length of the CDR3 is 16 residues. CDR3 in amino acids: CASSFRLASSTDTQYF. DNA of the CDR3: TGTGCCAGCAGCTTTCGACTAGCGTCTAGCACAGATACGCAGTATTTT.

The chain uses TRBV5-1 and TRBJ2-3, with TRBD1 as a possible D gene (5 bases). Germline V gene lookup returns CDR1 SGHRS and CDR2 YFSETQ. This CDR3 is built from 16 residues. Trimming stripped 3 bases from V and 0 bases from J, with 14 bases between. As DNA, the CDR3 is TGCGCCAGCAGCTCGCCAAGAAGGGGCAGCACAGATACGCAGTATTTT. The encoded protein is CASSSPRRGSTDTQYF. The full variable domain, its missing parts supplied by reference TRBV5-1 and TRBJ2-3, is KAGVTQTPRYLIKTRGQQVTLSCSPISGHRSVSWYQQTPGQGLQFLFEYFSETQRNKGNFPGRFSGRQFSNSRSEMNVSTLELGDSALYLCASSSPRRGSTDTQYFGPGTRLTVL.

This clonotype was picked up a small number of times. The chain is built from TRBV5-1 and TRBJ2-7; D might be TRBD2 (7 bases). Germline CDR1 and CDR2: SGHRS and YFSETQ. Trimming took off 5 bases at V and 0 bases at J, with 15 bases between the two ends. CDR3 length equals 15 residues. CDR3 sequence (DNA): TGCGCCAGCAGGGAATTCGGGGGGCGCTCCTACGAGCAGTACTTC. As protein: CASREFGGRSYEQYF.

The CDR3 spells CASSLWRGAPQAFF. The CDR3 DNA is TGTGCCAGCAGTTTATGGAGGGGCGCCCCCCAAGCTTTCTTT. The chain recombines TRBV27 with TRBJ1-1, with D possibly TRBD1 on 5 matching bases. The germline V and J ends were trimmed by 1 base and 9 bases, with 15 bases remaining between them. The CDR3 runs to 14 residues. Germline-derived CDR1 and CDR2 are MNHEY and SMNVEV (reference sequence).

This clonotype was observed many times. The CDR3 protein is CASSESQGPVFDTIYF. As DNA, the CDR3 is TGTGCCAGCAGTGAATCCCAGGGCCCAGTTTTTGACACCATATATTTT. The chain has TRBV25-1 and TRBJ1-3, with a possible D match to TRBD1 (5 bases). V was shortened by 1 base and J by 8 bases, with 18 bases between the two germline ends. The CDR3 length is 16 residues. Germline V gene lookup returns CDR1 MGHDK and CDR2 SYGVNS.